This T cell receptor beta chain derives from a study of blood T cell repertoires in COVID-19. This CDR3 has 13 amino acids. Germline CDR1 and CDR2: MDHEN and SYDVKM. Unmatched junction bases numbered 9, after V lost 2 bases and J lost 11 bases. Repertoires were generated with immunoSEQ multiplex PCR, while TCRdb's copy carries only in-frame clones and drops some. Of 130,000 to 150,000 clones in the sample, roughly 80% were seen once. This rearrangement joins TRBV28 to TRBJ2-7, with TRBD1 matching over 7 bases. The sequenced material came from peripheral blood. The receptor comes from a human donor in a cohort sampled during active COVID-19. As DNA, the CDR3 is TGTGCCAGCAGTTTACATGGTGACAGGGAAAAGTACTTC. Translation gives CASSLHGDREKYF.